A selection of T cell receptor beta chains follows, all from one sample in a study of T cell responses to AZD1222 COVID-19 vaccine. Repertoires were generated with immunoSEQ multiplex PCR, while TCRdb's copy carries only in-frame clones and drops some. Of 75,000 to 100,000 clones in the sample, around 87% are singletons; the top ten hold less than 3.5%. The sequenced sample was peripheral blood, obtained on day 0 of AZD1222 vaccination. These receptor sequences come from an adult in good health. CDR3s include the opening cysteine and the closing phenylalanine or tryptophan. The D gene is left open where the match is weak.

J	V	D	CDR3	DNA
TRBJ2-1	TRBV19	TRBD1	CASSVGRGQGAYNEQFF	TGTGCCAGTAGTGTCGGGAGGGGACAGGGGGCGTATAATGAGCAGTTCTTC
TRBJ2-7	TRBV7-9	.	CASSLEVGEQYF	TGTGCCAGCAGCTTAGAGGTCGGGGAGCAGTACTTC
TRBJ1-1	TRBV11-2	.	CASRGVADTEAFF	TGTGCCAGTAGAGGCGTGGCGGACACTGAAGCTTTCTTT
TRBJ1-2	TRBV19	.	CASWGATNYGYTF	TGTGCCAGCTGGGGGGCAACTAACTATGGCTACACCTTC
TRBJ2-1	TRBV3-1/TRBV3-2	.	CASSQYSTGAEGEQFF	TGTGCCAGCAGCCAATATTCTACCGGGGCCGAGGGTGAGCAGTTCTTC
TRBJ1-5	TRBV5-5	TRBD1	CASSLGRGAINQPQHF	TGTGCCAGCAGCTTGGGCAGGGGGGCCATCAATCAGCCCCAGCATTTT
TRBJ2-2	TRBV28	.	CASSRDSATGELFF	TGTGCCAGCAGTCGGGACTCGGCCACCGGGGAGCTGTTTTTT
TRBJ1-1	TRBV6-5	TRBD1	CASTGTGLHEAFF	TGTGCCAGCACCGGGACAGGGCTACATGAAGCTTTCTTT
TRBJ1-1	TRBV5-4	.	CASSLGGQVNTEAFF	TGTGCCAGCAGCTTGGGGGGGCAGGTGAACACTGAAGCTTTCTTT
TRBJ2-2	TRBV4-1	.	CASSRVRATNTGELFF	TGCGCCAGCAGCCGCGTGAGGGCGACGAACACCGGGGAGCTGTTTTTT
TRBJ2-1	TRBV20-1	.	CSASYYNEQFF	TGCAGTGCTTCGTATTACAATGAGCAGTTCTTC
TRBJ1-3	TRBV30	.	CAWSVISGNTIYF	TGTGCCTGGAGTGTCATATCTGGAAACACCATATATTTT
TRBJ2-2	TRBV5-1	.	CASRRTVNTGELFF	TGCGCCAGCAGAAGGACGGTGAACACCGGGGAGCTGTTTTTT
TRBJ1-2	TRBV6-5	.	CASSQLIYGYTF	TGTGCCAGCAGTCAACTCATCTATGGCTACACCTTC
TRBJ2-1	TRBV6-2/TRBV6-3	TRBD2	CASSIGTSGFYNEQFF	TGTGCCAGCAGCATCGGGACTAGCGGATTTTACAATGAGCAGTTCTTC
TRBJ1-4	TRBV5-5	TRBD1	CASSPTFRGLNEKLFF	TGTGCCAGCAGCCCGACGTTCAGGGGGCTGAATGAAAAACTGTTTTTT
TRBJ2-2	TRBV27	.	CASSMQTNTGELFF	TGTGCCAGCAGCATGCAGACGAACACCGGGGAGCTGTTTTTT
TRBJ1-1	TRBV5-1	.	CASSLGQSNTEAFF	TGCGCCAGCAGCTTGGGACAGTCGAACACTGAAGCTTTCTTT
TRBJ1-1	TRBV30	.	CAWSRGSVGAEAFF	TGTGCCTGGAGTCGAGGGTCCGTTGGCGCTGAAGCTTTCTTT
TRBJ2-2	TRBV11-2	.	CASSLGIRGRLGTGELFF	TGTGCCAGCAGCTTAGGGATAAGGGGACGGCTAGGAACCGGGGAGCTGTTTTTT
TRBJ2-5	TRBV28	TRBD2	CATRAGGSGTQYF	TGTGCCACAAGAGCGGGAGGGAGTGGGACCCAGTACTTC
TRBJ1-3	TRBV28	.	CASSLWGERTSGNTIYF	TGTGCCAGCAGTTTGTGGGGGGAACGGACCTCTGGAAACACCATATATTTT
TRBJ1-6	TRBV4-3	.	CASSHHPPAEQGNSPLHF	TGCGCCAGCAGCCACCATCCCCCCGCCGAGCAGGGTAATTCACCCCTCCACTTT